The 8 T cell receptor beta chains below come from one sample, sequenced in a study of control samples from healthy donors and cancer patients (dated by TCRdb to the early 2020s). Library preparation used the immunoSEQ multiplex PCR assay. Drawn from immuneACCESS, this table holds only the in-frame rearrangements with V and J called that TCRdb kept. Clones are partly lost; checked studies trace under half to an unresolved V gene and leave the rest unexplained. This sample comprises 80,000 to 100,000 clones, 88% of them detected only once. The top ten constitute 13% to 15% of the sample. The sample consisted of blood. These TCRs come from a man aged 25 to 40 in good health.

V gene TRBV5-1 combines with J gene TRBJ1-1, with 7 bases fitting TRBD1. The CDR3 contains 14 residues. V dropped 4 bases and J dropped 1; count of bases not matched to a gene: 4. The germline gives CDR1 SGHRS, CDR2 YFSETQ. The CDR3 DNA reads TGCGCCAGCAGCCGGGACAGTACGAACACTGAAGCTTTCTTT. Its protein is CASSRDSTNTEAFF.

The chain combines TRBV27 with TRBJ2-7; D is possibly TRBD1 (6 bases). Looked up from germline, CDR1 is MNHEY and CDR2 is SMNVEV (reference sequence). The CDR3 sequence is 15 residues long. V lost 3 bases, J lost 4 bases, and 16 bases lay in between. The CDR3, as DNA: TGTGCCAGCAGTTTTAATACGGGACAACGTTACGAGCAGTACTTC. This translates into CASSFNTGQRYEQYF.

The chain has TRBV9 and TRBJ2-3, with 14 bases matching TRBD2. V was pared by 4 bases and J by 3 bases, with 7 bases of the junction left unmatched. The CDR3 contains 17 residues. The germline CDR1 and CDR2 sequences are SGDLS and YYNGEE. CDR3 coding DNA: TGTGCCAGCAGCCTTCGGACTAGCGGGAGGTTAACAGATACGCAGTATTTT. Translated, it gives CASSLRTSGRLTDTQYF.

The chain has TRBV11-2 and TRBJ1-1, with TRBD1 matching over 7 bases. CDR1 and CDR2 from the germline V gene are SGHAT and FQNNGV. The CDR3 is made up of 12 amino acids. With V trimmed by 3 bases and J by 6 bases, 1 base remained unmatched. In nucleotides, the CDR3 is TGTGCCAGCAGCTTTGACAGGGCTGAAGCTTTCTTT. Protein sequence: CASSFDRAEAFF. Together with reference TRBV11-2 and TRBJ1-1, the CDR3 gives the full variable domain: EAGVAQSPRYKIIEKRQSVAFWCNPISGHATLYWYQQILGQGPKLLIQFQNNGVVDDSQLPKDRFSAERLKGVDSTLKIQPAKLEDSAVYLCASSFDRAEAFFGQGTRLTVV.

This clone showed up just once. The V call is TRBV7-2, the J call TRBJ2-3; no clear D gene. This CDR3 has 14 amino acids. V dropped 2 bases and J dropped 12 bases, with 18 bases sitting between them. Germline assignment: CDR1 SGHTA and CDR2 FQGNSA. CDR3 DNA: TGTGCCAGCAGCTTAAGGGCAAACTCCGCCGATCAGTATTTT. Translating gives CASSLRANSADQYF.

This chain joins TRBV6-5 and TRBJ1-1; the D gene is possibly TRBD1 (5 bases). The V gene lost 4 bases and the J gene lost 3 bases, with 15 bases spanning the gap. This CDR3 has 15 residues. Germline V gives CDR1 MNHEY, CDR2 SVGAGI. The CDR3 sequence is CASSLFDDSYTEAFF. As DNA, the CDR3 is TGTGCCAGCAGTTTATTCGACGACAGCTACACTGAAGCTTTCTTT.

This clone was detected only once. The V gene is TRBV28, the J gene TRBJ2-3; D uncertain. The CDR3 is made up of 13 amino acids. Germline V lookup: CDR1 MDHEN, CDR2 SYDVKM. The ends were cut back, 5 bases at V and 3 bases at J, with 9 bases in the middle. DNA for the CDR3: TGTGCCAGCAGTACCCGTCCGACAGATACGCAGTATTTT. It is translated as CASSTRPTDTQYF. The full variable domain, with the rest looked up from reference TRBV28 and TRBJ2-3, is DVKVTQSSRYLVKRTGEKVFLECVQDMDHENMFWYRQDPGLGLRLIYFSYDVKMKEKGDIPEGYSVSREKKERFSLILESASTNQTSMYLCASSTRPTDTQYFGPGTRLTVL.

The genes are TRBV5-1 and TRBJ1-1; 7 bases line up with TRBD1. Trimming at V came to 2 bases and at J to 3 bases, leaving 7 bases not matched to a gene. In germline, CDR1 is SGHRS, CDR2 YFSETQ. The CDR3 runs 15 residues. CDR3: CASSFPTGTDTEAFF. As DNA, the CDR3 is TGCGCCAGCAGCTTCCCGACAGGGACAGACACTGAAGCTTTCTTT.